The 6 T cell receptor beta chains below come from one sample, sequenced in a study of blood T cell repertoires in COVID-19. Some clones are missing from TCRdb's copy, which holds only in-frame ones; the method was immunoSEQ multiplex PCR. Counted here are more than 120,000 clones, approximately 89% occurring once; the ten biggest clones make up about 1.5%. The sample consisted of peripheral blood. These receptors all come from a human donor in a cohort sampled during active COVID-19.

V is TRBV27 and J is TRBJ1-5, with 7 bases fitting TRBD1. V lost 6 bases to trimming and J lost 7 bases; unmatched junction nucleotides: 9. The CDR3 extends over 14 amino acids. The germline V gene encodes CDR1 MNHEY and CDR2 SMNVEV (reference sequence). DNA for the CDR3: TGTGCCAGCAGATTACAGGGGACGGGACAGCCCCAGCATTTT. Translation: CASRLQGTGQPQHF.

The rearrangement uses TRBV5-1 and TRBJ2-1, with TRBD2 as a possible D gene (5 bases). In germline, CDR1 is SGHRS, CDR2 YFSETQ. Trimming left V 7 bases short and J 10 bases short, with 21 bases between. The CDR3 has 14 residues. The CDR3 is CASHPDFRPIEQFF. Written as DNA, the CDR3 is TGCGCCAGCCACCCGGACTTTAGGCCCATAGAGCAGTTCTTC.

V and J are TRBV30 and TRBJ2-1; TRBD2 matches 7 bases. Losses at the gene ends were 4 bases for V and 9 bases for J; bases not matched to a gene: 6. Germline values: CDR1 GTSNPN, CDR2 SVGIG (reference sequence). This CDR3 has 12 amino acids. The CDR3 DNA reads as TGTGCCTGGAATTCGGGAGGTGGTGAGCAGTTCTTC. This codes for CAWNSGGGEQFF. The full variable domain, with the rest looked up from reference TRBV30 and TRBJ2-1, is SQTIHQWPATLVQPVGSPLSLECTVEGTSNPNLYWYRQAAGRGLQLLFYSVGIGQISSEVPQNLSASRPQDRQFILSSKKLLLSDSGFYLCAWNSGGGEQFFGPGTRLTVL.

Here the CDR3 reads CASRKATGARETQYF. For the CDR3, the DNA is TGTGCCAGCAGGAAAGCTACAGGGGCGCGGGAGACCCAGTACTTC. The chain couples TRBV2 to TRBJ2-5, with 7 nucleotides matching TRBD1. The CDR3 consists of 15 residues. CDR1 is SNHLY, CDR2 FYNNEI, per germline. The trim removed 6 bases at V and 5 bases at J, leaving 12 bases unmatched.

The chain joins TRBV7-8 to TRBJ2-1, with 8 bases matching TRBD1. Looked up from germline, CDR1 is SGHVS and CDR2 is FQNEAQ. The V gene end was trimmed by 1 base and the J gene end by 4 bases; junction bases not matched to a gene: 3. The CDR3 has 15 residues. The CDR3 DNA is TGTGCCAGCAGCTTAGGGACAGGGAATTACAATGAGCAGTTCTTC. This translates into CASSLGTGNYNEQFF.

V gene TRBV6-6 combines with J gene TRBJ1-2, with 9 bases lining up with TRBD1. Germline CDR1 and CDR2: MNHNY and SVGAGI (reference sequence). V dropped 4 bases and J dropped 6; count of bases not matched to a gene: 6. There are 14 residues in the CDR3. DNA of the CDR3: TGTGCCAGCAGTTCCTGGACAGGGGCAGATGGCTACACCTTC. It specifies CASSSWTGADGYTF.